The entry below describes one T cell receptor beta chain. In the original processing: Reference gene primer amplification gave nucleated cell count estimates. Sequenced by immunoSEQ multiplex PCR; TCRdb stores in-frame clones only, minus some. That table gives V, J and clone size, and the DNA gave D and trimming. In the table there are about 130,000 clones, approximately 83% of which are singletons. This sample was taken from a study of blood T cell repertoires in COVID-19. The wider study: The United States, Italy and Spain were the sources of the acute and convalescent COVID-19 samples. The analysed material was cDNA or gDNA that came from T cells, B-cell-depleted T cells, or PBMCs.

CDR1 and CDR2 (germline): SQVTM, ANQGSEA. The V and J ends lost 8 bases and 3 bases, in that order; junction bases with no gene match: 5. This CDR3 has 13 amino acids. This receptor was taken from a woman of 80 years or more with acute or convalescent COVID-19. Sequenced material: peripheral blood. The chain employs TRBV29-1 and TRBJ1-4; 8 bases are a match to TRBD1. The CDR3 region has the DNA TGCAGCATCCAGGGGGCGCCTAATGAAAAACTGTTTTTT. It yields the protein CSIQGAPNEKLFF.